These 8 T cell receptor beta chains share one sample of origin, sequenced in a study of T-cell memory formation after mild COVID-19. Using its own MiXCR run on the 5' RACE reads, TCRdb lists one record per CDR3 protein. The table includes tens of thousands of distinct CDR3 sequences, over 15% detected once. The specimen was PBMCs or a T cell subset sorted from them (not recorded which). The source is an adult woman who had mild COVID-19 (a few samples of this study predate the infection). Cell type and time point are not known.

This clonotype was observed a few times. V usage is TRBV29-1 and J usage is TRBJ2-7; D might be TRBD1 (5 bases). This CDR3 contains 13 residues. The germline V and J ends were trimmed by 0 bases and 3 bases, with 9 bases remaining between them. CDR1 is SQVTM, CDR2 ANQGSEA, per germline. DNA for the CDR3: TGCAGCGTTGAAGAGCCAGGGAACTACGAGCAGTACTTC. Translating it yields CSVEEPGNYEQYF.

This clonotype was observed a handful of times. V usage is TRBV7-6 and J usage is TRBJ2-5; D is possibly TRBD2 (6 bases). The CDR3 loop spans 19 amino acids. Germline values: CDR1 SGHVS, CDR2 FNYEAQ. Trimming pared 0 bases from V and 9 bases from J, leaving 29 bases between. The CDR3 DNA reads as TGTGCCAGCAGCTTAGCGGGGGGTTTGAGGGCCCACCCCAAGCGTCCCCAGTACTTC. This codes for CASSLAGGLRAHPKRPQYF. Looking up the rest from reference TRBV7-6 and TRBJ2-5 gives the full variable domain: GAGVSQSPRYKVTKRGQDVALRCDPISGHVSLYWYRQALGQGPEFLTYFNYEAQQDKSGLPNDRFSAERPEGSISTLTIQRTEQRDSAMYRCASSLAGGLRAHPKRPQYFGPGTRLLVL.

This chain joins TRBV4-1 and TRBJ1-1; the D is unclear. V was cut by 1 base and J by 5 bases, with 8 bases left in between. Germline lookup yields CDR1 MGHRA and CDR2 YSYEKL. The CDR3 has 13 amino acids. CDR3 amino acids: CASSQGGWTEAFF. For the CDR3, the DNA is TGCGCCAGCAGCCAAGGGGGTTGGACTGAAGCTTTCTTT.

This clonotype was seen a few times. The V gene is TRBV7-9, the J gene TRBJ1-2; tentatively, D is TRBD1 (5 bases). The CDR3 runs 15 residues. V was cut by 5 bases and J by 4 bases, with 17 bases left in between. The germline V gene encodes CDR1 SEHNR and CDR2 FQNEAQ (reference sequence). The CDR3 nucleotides are TGTGCCAGCAGCCCGGCCGGGGGGGACTTCTATGGCTACACCTTC. It encodes CASSPAGGDFYGYTF. Looking up the rest from reference TRBV7-9 and TRBJ1-2 gives the full variable domain: DTGVSQNPRHKITKRGQNVTFRCDPISEHNRLYWYRQTLGQGPEFLTYFQNEAQLEKSRLLSDRFSAERPKGSFSTLEIQRTEQGDSAMYLCASSPAGGDFYGYTFGSGTRLTVV.

The chain carries TRBV5-1 and TRBJ2-7, with D possibly TRBD2 on 6 matching bases. The CDR3 is 14 amino acids. The germline V and J ends were trimmed by 0 bases and 6 bases, with 13 bases remaining between them. CDR1 is SGHRS and CDR2 is YFSETQ in the germline V gene. CDR3 loop: CASSLAEAGPEQYF. DNA for the CDR3: TGCGCCAGCAGCTTGGCCGAAGCGGGCCCCGAGCAGTACTTC.

In this sample, this clonotype turned up a few times. The chain employs TRBV5-5 and TRBJ2-1; possibly TRBD1 for D (5 bases). This CDR3 has 14 amino acids. Trimming took off 5 bases at V and 9 bases at J, with 18 bases between the two ends. The germline CDR1 and CDR2 sequences are SGHKS and YYEKEE (reference sequence). DNA of the CDR3: TGTGCCAGCAGACTGACAGTGGATTCCAGTGAGCAGTTCTTC. It codes for CASRLTVDSSEQFF.

A few counts support this clonotype. The V gene is TRBV12-3 or TRBV12-4, the J gene TRBJ2-1, with D possibly TRBD2 on 7 matching bases. The CDR3 length is 16 residues. V was shortened by 2 bases and J by 6 bases, with 17 bases between the two germline ends. CDR3 bases: TGTGCCAGCAGTTTATCGGGCGGGGGCCCACCCAATGAGCAGTTCTTC. This encodes CASSLSGGGPPNEQFF.

The gene calls are TRBV2 and TRBJ2-1; D is undetermined. V gave up 6 bases and J gave up 5 bases, with 14 bases separating them. The CDR3 sequence is 14 residues long. Germline V lookup: CDR1 SNHLY, CDR2 FYNNEI. The CDR3: CASSLPTPNNEQFF. For the CDR3, the DNA is TGTGCCAGCAGCTTGCCTACGCCGAACAATGAGCAGTTCTTC.